Following are 15 T cell receptor beta chains from one sample sequenced in a study of long-term antiretroviral therapy in people with HIV. Assay version v3.0 of immunoSEQ was used, and it was run at survey level. Here immunoSEQ multiplex PCR was the method, and the copy in TCRdb shows in-frame clones only, minus some. The table has about 28,000 clones, approximately 88% seen once. This material consisted of unsorted PBMCs, taken 2.8 years after starting antiretroviral therapy. These receptor sequences come from a man in his thirties or forties with HIV.

The CDR3 bases are TGTGCCTGGAGCACCCATTCCGGGACTGAGCTGTTTTTT. Encoded protein: CAWSTHSGTELFF. This chain joins TRBV30 and TRBJ2-2, with D tentatively TRBD2 (6 bases). Trimming removed 3 bases at V and 11 bases at J, with 16 bases between. The CDR3 is 13 residues long. Germline CDR1 is GTSNPN and CDR2 is SVGIG (reference sequence).

This sequence joins TRBV19 and TRBJ1-5; D not certain. The germline V gene has CDR1 LNHDA and CDR2 SQIVND (reference sequence). This CDR3 contains 13 residues. Trimming shortened V by 5 bases and J by 6 bases, and 11 bases separated the two germline ends. The CDR3 region is CASSLAVVQPQHF. The CDR3 DNA sequence: TGTGCCAGTAGTTTGGCAGTCGTTCAGCCCCAGCATTTT.

This clone occurred once. V gene TRBV5-1 combines with J gene TRBJ2-2; 10 bases fit TRBD1. This CDR3 comprises 16 residues. The V segment lost 5 bases and the J segment 6 bases; nucleotides outside the gene matches: 10. CDR1 and CDR2 (germline): SGHRS, YFSETQ. The CDR3: CASRRTGGGSAGELFF. DNA of the CDR3: TGCGCCAGCAGACGGACAGGGGGGGGGTCCGCCGGGGAGCTGTTTTTT. The full variable domain, with the rest looked up from reference TRBV5-1 and TRBJ2-2, is KAGVTQTPRYLIKTRGQQVTLSCSPISGHRSVSWYQQTPGQGLQFLFEYFSETQRNKGNFPGRFSGRQFSNSRSEMNVSTLELGDSALYLCASRRTGGGSAGELFFGEGSRLTVL.

The genes are TRBV9 and TRBJ2-7, with D possibly being TRBD1 or TRBD2 (5 bases each). The CDR3 length is 15 residues. Trimming cost V 0 bases and J 4 bases, with 14 bases left between them. Germline assignment: CDR1 SGDLS and CDR2 YYNGEE. The CDR3 DNA reads as TGTGCCAGCAGCGTAGGAGGGGTGGCGCGTTACGAGCAGTACTTC. Its translation: CASSVGGVARYEQYF.

The rearrangement uses TRBV29-1 and TRBJ2-1; either TRBD1 or TRBD2 may supply D (7 bases each). The germline V and J ends were trimmed by 3 bases and 4 bases, with 13 bases remaining between them. Germline lookup yields CDR1 SQVTM and CDR2 ANQGSEA. CDR3 length equals 14 residues. CDR3 sequence reads: CSVDPGGVYNEQFF. For the CDR3, the DNA is TGCAGCGTTGATCCAGGGGGGGTATACAATGAGCAGTTCTTC.

The J gene is TRBJ2-7, the V gene TRBV7-6; D is unclear. From germline, CDR1 is SGHVS and CDR2 FNYEAQ. Deletions cut 5 bases from V and 0 bases from J, with 11 bases between. This CDR3 contains 14 residues. CDR3: CASSAIPTSYEQYF. The CDR3 DNA is TGTGCCAGCAGCGCTATTCCGACCTCCTACGAGCAGTACTTC.

V gene TRBV6-1 combines with J gene TRBJ2-3; D call uncertain. The ends were cut back, 8 bases at V and 2 bases at J, with 11 bases in the middle. In germline, CDR1 is MNHNS, CDR2 SASEGT. This CDR3 comprises 13 residues. The CDR3 DNA sequence: TGTGCCAGCTCGGCCCTTGACACAGATACGCAGTATTTT. Its protein is CASSALDTDTQYF.

As to this clone: A much larger clonotype is one base distant, so this may be a read error. This chain links TRBV6-5 with TRBJ2-1; D remains unclear. Per the germline V gene, CDR1 is MNHEY and CDR2 is SVGAGI. The CDR3 extends over 11 amino acids. The CDR3 nucleotides are TGTGCCATCAGTGTGGGGAATGAGCAGTTCTTC. The encoded protein is CAISVGNEQFF.

This chain joins TRBV19 and TRBJ2-3; the D is unclear. The germline V gene has CDR1 LNHDA and CDR2 SQIVND (reference sequence). The germline V and J ends were trimmed by 3 bases and 6 bases, with 10 bases remaining between them. The CDR3 has 13 amino acids. The CDR3 DNA follows: TGTGCCAGTAGTATTAAGAGAGGCGATACGCAGTATTTT. It encodes CASSIKRGDTQYF.

V usage is TRBV30 and J usage is TRBJ2-2; D might be TRBD2 (5 bases). CDR1 GTSNPN and CDR2 SVGIG come from the germline V gene (reference sequence). This CDR3 spans 15 amino acids. V gave up 1 base and J gave up 4 bases, with 13 bases separating them. The CDR3 DNA reads TGTGCCTGGAGTGGGTGGGGAGTCGGCACCGGGGAGCTGTTTTTT. It yields the protein CAWSGWGVGTGELFF. Full variable domain (outside the CDR3, taken from reference TRBV30 and TRBJ2-2): SQTIHQWPATLVQPVGSPLSLECTVEGTSNPNLYWYRQAAGRGLQLLFYSVGIGQISSEVPQNLSASRPQDRQFILSSKKLLLSDSGFYLCAWSGWGVGTGELFFGEGSRLTVL.

The rearrangement joins TRBV19 to TRBJ2-3; 11 nucleotides match TRBD1. Germline-derived CDR1 and CDR2 are LNHDA and SQIVND (reference sequence). CDR3 size: 15 residues. Trimming removed 3 bases from V and 4 bases from J; junction bases left unmatched: 3. The CDR3 DNA reads TGTGCCAGTAGTATTCCGGGACAGGGGGCAGATACGCAGTATTTT. As protein: CASSIPGQGADTQYF.

The rearrangement joins TRBV9 to TRBJ2-2, with 7 bases that match TRBD1. V was clipped by 3 bases and J by 2 bases; unmatched bases: 7. The CDR3 has 16 amino acids. The germline V gene encodes CDR1 SGDLS and CDR2 YYNGEE. Here the CDR3 reads CASSAGRDSNTGELFF. For the CDR3, the DNA is TGTGCCAGCAGCGCGGGCCGGGACAGTAACACCGGGGAGCTGTTTTTT.

This sequence joins TRBV7-2 and TRBJ1-1; possibly TRBD1 for D (5 bases). The CDR3 is 14 residues long. The germline V and J ends were trimmed by 0 bases and 5 bases, with 10 bases remaining between them. Germline V gene sequence: CDR1 SGHTA, CDR2 FQGNSA. The CDR3 spells CASSLAAGPTEAFF. The CDR3 region has the DNA TGTGCCAGCAGCTTAGCGGCGGGACCGACTGAAGCTTTCTTT.

This chain links TRBV30 with TRBJ1-1; no definite D call. Trimming took off 5 bases at V and 4 bases at J, with 5 bases between the two ends. This CDR3 contains 10 residues. Germline V gene sequence: CDR1 GTSNPN, CDR2 SVGIG (reference sequence). CDR3 amino acids: CAWAGTEAFF. The CDR3 DNA is TGTGCCTGGGCCGGCACTGAAGCTTTCTTT.

J is TRBJ2-5 and V is TRBV30, with D tentatively TRBD2 (7 bases). The J call may not be correct, given that the DNA end is closer to TRBJ2-7. Germline V gives CDR1 GTSNPN, CDR2 SVGIG (reference sequence). The length of the CDR3 is 14 residues. The CDR3 sequence: CAWSRGGRTYEQYF. The CDR3 nucleotides are TGTGCCTGGAGTAGGGGGGGCCGCACCTACGAGCAGTACTTC.